Following are 26 T cell receptor beta chains from one sample sequenced in a study of T cells in Graves' hyperthyroidism and ophthalmopathy. TCR beta CDR3 regions were amplified from RNA transcripts. First-round RT-PCR targeting the TCR CDR3 was performed with the HTBI primer set. Via MiXCR, TCRdb re-called the multiplex PCR reads, giving one row per CDR3 protein. The table shows about 710,000 distinct CDR3 sequences, with 15% to 20% occurring only once. The specimen sequenced was blood. The receptors shown here come from a man younger than 35 with Graves' hyperthyroidism.

This clonotype appeared many times. The chain recombines TRBV28 with TRBJ2-7; possibly TRBD2 for D (6 bases). The CDR3 runs 15 residues. Germline CDR1 and CDR2: MDHEN and SYDVKM. V was pared by 2 bases and J by 3 bases, with 14 bases between. The CDR3: CASSLLGLLGYEQYF. DNA for the CDR3: TGTGCCAGCAGTTTACTGGGACTTCTTGGCTACGAGCAGTACTTC.

J is TRBJ2-3 and V is TRBV11-3, with 10 bases fitting TRBD1. This CDR3 region has 14 residues. J was trimmed by 4 bases and V by 5 bases; bases with no gene match: 3. Germline V CDR1 and CDR2: SGHNT, YENEEA. The CDR3 loop is CASSKTGGADTQYF. The DNA for the CDR3 is TGTGCCAGCAGCAAGACAGGGGGCGCAGATACGCAGTATTTT.

This clonotype was counted only a few times. A much larger clone is a single base away; this may be a read error. The chain combines TRBV7-9 with TRBJ2-1, with TRBD2 matching over 13 bases. Germline values: CDR1 SEHNR, CDR2 FQNEAQ (reference sequence). The length of the CDR3 is 15 residues. V trimming: 4 bases; J trimming: 4 bases; junction bases outside the gene matches: 1. The CDR3 DNA reads TGTGCCAGCAGCTGGACTAGCGGGGGATACAATGAGCAGTTCTTC. It is translated as CASSWTSGGYNEQFF.

The chain is built from TRBV28 and TRBJ2-2; maybe TRBD2 (6 bases). Looked up from germline, CDR1 is MDHEN and CDR2 is SYDVKM. The CDR3 has 19 residues. Trimming removed 3 bases at V and 1 base at J, with 21 bases between. The CDR3 region has the DNA TGTGCCAGCAGTTTTCCAGGGACTTTCTTCAAGGTGAACACCGGGGAGCTGTTTTTT. This gives the protein CASSFPGTFFKVNTGELFF. The variable domain in full, with the rest retrieved from reference TRBV28 and TRBJ2-2, is DVKVTQSSRYLVKRTGEKVFLECVQDMDHENMFWYRQDPGLGLRLIYFSYDVKMKEKGDIPEGYSVSREKKERFSLILESASTNQTSMYLCASSFPGTFFKVNTGELFFGEGSRLTVL.

This clonotype has a count of ten or more. V and J are TRBV7-9 and TRBJ2-1, with D perhaps matching TRBD2 (6 bases). V lost 5 bases to trimming and J lost 7 bases, with 21 bases between them. Germline CDR1 reads SEHNR; CDR2 reads FQNEAQ (reference sequence). This CDR3 contains 16 residues. Here the CDR3 DNA reads TGTGCCAGCAGCCAACCCGCGGGACTGACTCAAAATGAGCAGTTCTTC. Residues: CASSQPAGLTQNEQFF.

The J gene is TRBJ2-5, the V gene TRBV3-1; D is undetermined. This CDR3 has 13 residues. CDR1 LGHDT and CDR2 YNNKEL come from the germline V gene (reference sequence). Trimming left V 1 base short and J 5 bases short, with 8 bases between. CDR3 in DNA: TGTGCCAGCAGCCAAGTCCTGAGTGAGACCCAGTACTTC. As protein: CASSQVLSETQYF.

This clonotype was counted at least ten times. The chain uses TRBV6-2 or TRBV6-3 and TRBJ1-5; 9 nucleotides align to TRBD1. The trim removed 2 bases at V and 0 bases at J, leaving 11 bases unmatched. This CDR3 is 19 amino acids long. Germline-derived CDR1 and CDR2 are MNHEY and SVGEGT. CDR3: CASSYGGQGWWNSNQPQHF. The CDR3 DNA follows: TGTGCCAGCAGTTACGGGGGACAGGGTTGGTGGAATAGCAATCAGCCCCAGCATTTT.

This clonotype has more than one count but fewer than ten. The chain carries TRBV5-1 and TRBJ2-7; D is possibly TRBD1 or TRBD2 (6 bases each). The CDR3 contains 14 residues. With 6 bases removed from V and 4 bases from J, the gap between germline ends came to 17 bases. Germline V lookup: CDR1 SGHRS, CDR2 YFSETQ. The CDR3 region is CASTLRGAEYEQYF. As DNA, the CDR3 is TGCGCCAGCACCCTGAGGGGGGCTGAATACGAGCAGTACTTC.

V is TRBV24-1 and J is TRBJ2-5, with D tentatively TRBD1 (5 bases). Germline V CDR1 and CDR2: KGHDR, SFDVKD. The CDR3 extends over 15 amino acids. The ends were cut back, 4 bases at V and 4 bases at J, with 15 bases in the middle. In DNA, the CDR3 is TGTGCCACCAGTGACGCCTACGGGCAGGGAGAGACCCAGTACTTC. Translating it yields CATSDAYGQGETQYF.

A few counts support this clonotype. The V call is TRBV7-9, the J call TRBJ1-5; no clear D. This CDR3 spans 22 amino acids. The germline V gene has CDR1 SEHNR and CDR2 FQNEAQ (reference sequence). V lost 1 base and J lost 0, with 28 bases in between. The CDR3 bases are TGTGCCAGCAGCTTAGAATTTTACCAAGCTGAATATGGACCGTATAGCAATCAGCCCCAGCATTTT. This translates into CASSLEFYQAEYGPYSNQPQHF.

The chain is built from TRBV5-1 and TRBJ2-7; TRBD2 might be the D (6 bases). The CDR3 is 15 residues long. V gave up 1 base and J gave up 7 bases, with 18 bases separating them. In germline, CDR1 is SGHRS, CDR2 YFSETQ. DNA of the CDR3: TGCGCCAGCAGCTTGTACGGGGGAAACAGGAGGGAGCAGTACTTC. Amino acids: CASSLYGGNRREQYF.

This clonotype has ten or more counts. The genes are TRBV2 and TRBJ2-1; no definite D call. The CDR3 runs to 14 residues. V lost 7 bases and J 6 bases, leaving 16 bases between the germline ends. Germline assignment: CDR1 SNHLY and CDR2 FYNNEI. CDR3: CASTPRTDLNEQFF. The CDR3 DNA is TGTGCCAGCACCCCTCGAACCGACCTCAATGAGCAGTTCTTC.

This clonotype was counted between two and nine times. The V and J genes are TRBV7-9 and TRBJ1-1, with TRBD1 matching 7 bases. V lost 5 bases, J lost 0 bases, and 9 bases stayed unmatched. Germline-derived CDR1 and CDR2 are SEHNR and FQNEAQ (reference sequence). CDR3 length equals 16 residues. The CDR3 nucleotides read TGTGCCAGCAGCAACCGGCAGGGGGGGATGAACACTGAAGCTTTCTTT. Translation gives CASSNRQGGMNTEAFF. Looking up the rest from reference TRBV7-9 and TRBJ1-1 gives the full variable domain: DTGVSQNPRHKITKRGQNVTFRCDPISEHNRLYWYRQTLGQGPEFLTYFQNEAQLEKSRLLSDRFSAERPKGSFSTLEIQRTEQGDSAMYLCASSNRQGGMNTEAFFGQGTRLTVV.

This clonotype was seen at least ten times. V usage is TRBV7-2 and J usage is TRBJ2-5; TRBD1 or TRBD2 may be the D gene (5 bases each). Trimming cost V 5 bases and J 1 base, with 8 bases left between them. Germline V CDR1 and CDR2: SGHTA, FQGNSA. The CDR3 totals 13 residues. For the CDR3, the DNA is TGTGCCAGCAGCGGGGGACCCCAAGAGACCCAGTACTTC. Amino acids: CASSGGPQETQYF.

This clonotype has ten or more counts. This sequence joins TRBV28 and TRBJ2-7; D not resolved. The ends were cut back, 6 bases at V and 5 bases at J, with 8 bases in the middle. Per the germline V gene, CDR1 is MDHEN and CDR2 is SYDVKM. This CDR3 is built from 11 residues. Here the CDR3 reads CASSVNDEQYF. The CDR3 bases are TGTGCCAGCAGCGTAAATGACGAGCAGTACTTC.

This clonotype was detected a few times. V and J are TRBV20-1 and TRBJ2-2; D unresolved. This CDR3 comprises 14 residues. The germline gives CDR1 DFQATT, CDR2 SNEGSKA (reference sequence). The ends were cut back, 2 bases at V and 4 bases at J, with 11 bases in the middle. CDR3 residues: CSARRWQSTGELFF. CDR3 sequence (DNA): TGCAGTGCTAGAAGGTGGCAGAGCACCGGGGAGCTGTTTTTT.

The chain carries TRBV7-9 and TRBJ1-3; the D is unclear. V was cut by 3 bases and J by 2 bases, with 11 bases left in between. This CDR3 contains 15 residues. CDR1 is SEHNR, CDR2 FQNEAQ, per germline (reference sequence). The CDR3 coding sequence is TGTGCCAGCAGCTTTTCGGACGGAACTGGAAACACCATATATTTT. Protein product: CASSFSDGTGNTIYF. Drawing the rest from reference TRBV7-9 and TRBJ1-3, the complete variable domain is DTGVSQNPRHKITKRGQNVTFRCDPISEHNRLYWYRQTLGQGPEFLTYFQNEAQLEKSRLLSDRFSAERPKGSFSTLEIQRTEQGDSAMYLCASSFSDGTGNTIYFGEGSWLTVV.

This clonotype was counted ten times or more. The rearrangement uses TRBV6-6 and TRBJ2-5, with 8 bases fitting TRBD2. With 2 bases clipped from V and 5 bases from J, the junction kept 7 bases outside the gene matches. CDR3 size: 15 residues. From germline, CDR1 is MNHNY and CDR2 SVGAGI (reference sequence). The CDR3 is CASSYREGSGETQYF. DNA for the CDR3: TGTGCCAGCAGTTACCGGGAGGGATCGGGCGAGACCCAGTACTTC.

The chain combines TRBV29-1 with TRBJ2-1; D is ambiguous. The germline CDR1 and CDR2 sequences are SQVTM and ANQGSEA. The CDR3 has 14 amino acids. V was cut by 0 bases and J by 7 bases, with 13 bases left in between. The CDR3 nucleotides read TGCAGCGTTGAAGATCGGCGTCAGGCTAATGAGCAGTTCTTC. It translates to CSVEDRRQANEQFF.

This clonotype was counted between two and nine times. The chain couples TRBV30 to TRBJ2-7; 10 nucleotides line up with TRBD2. CDR1 is GTSNPN and CDR2 is SVGIG in the germline V gene (reference sequence). Trimming took 4 bases from V and 1 from J; bases not matched to a gene: 13. The CDR3 is 17 residues long. In nucleotides, the CDR3 is TGTGCCTGGATTCAGGGAGCGGGAGGGCTCCCATCCTACGAGCAGTACTTC. Protein product: CAWIQGAGGLPSYEQYF.

This clonotype was observed a few times. The chain combines TRBV20-1 with TRBJ2-5; D not certain. Germline CDR1 is DFQATT and CDR2 is SNEGSKA (reference sequence). Trimming shortened V by 0 bases and J by 2 bases, and 10 bases separated the two germline ends. This CDR3 spans 14 amino acids. CDR3 DNA sequence: TGCAGTGCTAGAGATGGACGGCAGCAAGAGACCCAGTACTTC. Its protein is CSARDGRQQETQYF.

In its sample, this clonotype was seen many times. This chain links TRBV13 with TRBJ2-3; no firm D call. Germline loops: CDR1 PRHDT, CDR2 FYEKMQ (reference sequence). The CDR3 spans 15 residues. Trimming stripped 7 bases from V and 4 bases from J, with 18 bases between. CDR3 nucleotides: TGTGCCAGCACCTCAACGAAGGGCCTATCAGATACGCAGTATTTT. Protein: CASTSTKGLSDTQYF.

This clonotype was found once. V usage is TRBV7-6 and J usage is TRBJ2-3; tentative D call: TRBD2 (6 bases). Germline CDR1 reads SGHVS; CDR2 reads FNYEAQ. The V gene lost 4 bases and the J gene lost 3 bases, with 14 bases spanning the gap. CDR3 size: 15 residues. CDR3 in amino acids: CASSSQRGITDTQYF. CDR3 sequence (DNA): TGTGCCAGCAGCTCCCAACGCGGGATAACAGATACGCAGTATTTT.

The chain is built from TRBV11-3 and TRBJ2-6; 9 positions match TRBD1. There are 18 residues in the CDR3. Per the germline V gene, CDR1 is SGHNT and CDR2 is YENEEA. Trimming took 5 bases from V and 2 from J; bases not matched to a gene: 10. The CDR3 spells CASSAEGTGRPGANVLTF. The DNA for the CDR3 is TGTGCCAGCAGCGCCGAAGGGACAGGGAGGCCTGGGGCCAACGTCCTGACTTTC.

This clonotype appeared many times. V is TRBV12-3 or TRBV12-4 and J is TRBJ1-1; D might be TRBD1 (6 bases). Trimming took off 3 bases at V and 2 bases at J, with 10 bases between the two ends. The CDR3 spans 14 residues. The DNA for the CDR3 is TGTGCCAGCAGTTTTGACAGGACCAACACTGAAGCTTTCTTT. It encodes CASSFDRTNTEAFF.

In its sample, this clonotype was seen many times. J is TRBJ2-7 and V is TRBV28, with 7 bases fitting TRBD1. Per the germline V gene, CDR1 is MDHEN and CDR2 is SYDVKM. Germline trimming cut 5 bases from V and 4 bases from J; bases unmatched to any gene: 11. The length of the CDR3 is 15 residues. CDR3 residues: CASSISSGTEYEQYF. CDR3 DNA: TGTGCCAGCAGTATATCGTCCGGGACAGAATACGAGCAGTACTTC.